The 12 T cell receptor beta chains below were found in one sample sequenced in a study of spatial heterogeneity in lung cancer. TCRdb processed the 5' RACE reads anew with MiXCR; each CDR3 protein has one entry. The repertoire consists of about 53,000 distinct CDR3 sequences, with approximately 7% occurring once and the leading ten covering around 2.6%. The time point here: sample taken at primary tumor resection. Sequencing covered unsorted whole RNA taken from tumor, nontumor lung or frozen PBMC. The sequencing used PBMCs, collected at surgery. These receptors all come from a female donor with early-stage non-small cell lung cancer.

This clonotype came up many times. The germline gene is not matched at one end of the junction; a read error may be the cause. The chain links TRBV10-3 to TRBJ1-1; D call uncertain. The germline gives CDR1 ENHRY, CDR2 SYGVKD. The CDR3 is 12 amino acids. The CDR3 nucleotides are TGTGCCATCCGTGACAAGCATGTGAGAGCTTTCTTT. Its translation: CAIRDKHVRAFF.

This clonotype was observed at least ten times. V gene TRBV20-1 combines with J gene TRBJ2-3; tentative D call: TRBD1 (5 bases). CDR1 and CDR2 from the germline V gene are DFQATT and SNEGSKA (reference sequence). This CDR3 has 12 residues. Trimming removed 0 bases at V and 7 bases at J, with 8 bases between. CDR3 protein: CSARETAYTQYF. The CDR3, as DNA: TGCAGTGCTAGAGAGACAGCTTATACGCAGTATTTT.

In its sample, this clonotype was seen many times. The chain joins TRBV2 to TRBJ2-2, with a weak D call TRBD2 (7 bases). This CDR3 comprises 14 residues. Germline V gene sequence: CDR1 SNHLY, CDR2 FYNNEI. Trimming shortened V by 8 bases and J by 0 bases, and 10 bases separated the two germline ends. CDR3 nucleotide sequence: TGTGCCAGCCAGCGGGACACGAACACCGGGGAGCTGTTTTTT. It specifies CASQRDTNTGELFF.

There are many counts of this clonotype. The chain couples TRBV29-1 to TRBJ1-1; 9 nucleotides agree with TRBD1. The ends lost 6 bases at V and 7 bases at J; junction bases unmatched: 9. CDR3 length equals 13 residues. Germline lookup yields CDR1 SQVTM and CDR2 ANQGSEA. The CDR3 DNA reads TGCAGCGTGTCGGACAGGGGATTCAGTGAAGCTTTCTTT. Translation: CSVSDRGFSEAFF.

The rearrangement uses TRBV11-2 and TRBJ2-2, with a possible D match to TRBD2 (5 bases). The CDR3 length is 16 residues. From germline, CDR1 is SGHAT and CDR2 FQNNGV. V lost 5 bases and J 3 bases, leaving 16 bases between the germline ends. The CDR3 coding sequence is TGTGCCAGCAGCCCTCGCGTCGGGGTGGACACCGGGGAGCTGTTTTTT. This translates into CASSPRVGVDTGELFF.

This clonotype has ten or more counts. This chain joins TRBV6-2 or TRBV6-3 and TRBJ2-1; D gene uncertain. Trimming cost V 6 bases and J 10 bases, with 10 bases left between them. This CDR3 has 11 residues. CDR1 and CDR2 from the germline V gene are MNHEY and SVGEGT. The CDR3 region is CASSPGPEQFF. CDR3 DNA sequence: TGTGCCAGCAGCCCCGGGCCAGAGCAGTTCTTC.

This chain links TRBV28 with TRBJ2-7; D gene ambiguous. The germline CDR1 and CDR2 sequences are MDHEN and SYDVKM. V lost 6 bases and J lost 3, with 6 bases in between. The CDR3 length is 11 residues. The CDR3 loop is CASRGYYEQYF. In DNA, the CDR3 is TGTGCCAGCAGGGGGTACTACGAGCAGTACTTC. Using reference TRBV28 and TRBJ2-7 for the parts outside the CDR3, the full variable domain is DVKVTQSSRYLVKRTGEKVFLECVQDMDHENMFWYRQDPGLGLRLIYFSYDVKMKEKGDIPEGYSVSREKKERFSLILESASTNQTSMYLCASRGYYEQYFGPGTRLTVT.

This clonotype was observed a handful of times. The V call is TRBV7-9, the J call TRBJ1-5; 8 nucleotides align to TRBD1. Germline lookup yields CDR1 SEHNR and CDR2 FQNEAQ (reference sequence). Trimming took 4 bases from V and 10 from J; bases not matched to a gene: 15. This CDR3 spans 16 amino acids. The DNA of the CDR3 is TGTGCCAGCAGCTCGTCGACAGGGGTAGGAGTAAAACCCCAGCATTTT. Its translation is CASSSSTGVGVKPQHF.

This clonotype showed up many times. The chain employs TRBV3-1 and TRBJ2-7; 7 nucleotides line up with TRBD1. With V trimmed by 0 bases and J by 0 bases, 5 bases remained unmatched. CDR3 size: 16 residues. Germline CDR1 and CDR2: LGHDT and YNNKEL (reference sequence). CDR3 sequence (DNA): TGTGCCAGCAGCCAAGACCGACAGGGACCCTCCTACGAGCAGTACTTC. This gives the protein CASSQDRQGPSYEQYF.

This clonotype was detected ten times or more. The V gene is TRBV6-1, the J gene TRBJ1-5; D is perhaps TRBD1 (6 bases). The germline gives CDR1 MNHNS, CDR2 SASEGT. This CDR3 has 16 amino acids. V dropped 4 bases and J dropped 7 bases, with 20 bases sitting between them. CDR3 DNA: TGTGCCAGCAGTGTCTGGGGCAGGGACAATCGGCAGCCCCAGCATTTT. Its protein is CASSVWGRDNRQPQHF.

Regarding this clonotype: Given a much more abundant clone one base away, this may be a read error. The missing conserved phenylalanine or tryptophan at the end of this CDR3 makes a read error likely. This sequence joins TRBV10-3 and TRBJ2-2; TRBD2 is a possible D gene (6 bases). The germline gives CDR1 ENHRY, CDR2 SYGVKD. CDR3 length: 14 residues. Trimming cost V 3 bases and J 3 bases, with 8 bases left between them. As DNA, the CDR3 is TGTGCCATCAGTGATGGCGGGGACACCGGGGAGCTGTTTTTA. Encoded protein: CAISDGGDTGELFL.

This clonotype was counted at least ten times. The genes are TRBV19 and TRBJ2-5; TRBD2 matches at 8 bases. CDR3 size: 14 residues. The germline CDR1 and CDR2 sequences are LNHDA and SQIVND (reference sequence). V lost 6 bases, J lost 1 base, and 4 bases stayed unmatched. DNA for the CDR3: TGTGCCAGTAGGGCTAGCGGGCCCCAAGAGACCCAGTACTTC. Translation: CASRASGPQETQYF.